The 4 T cell receptor beta chains in this list originate from one sample, sequenced in a study of control samples from healthy donors and cancer patients. Sequencing was performed with immunoSEQ multiplex PCR; in TCRdb, only in-frame clones are kept and a portion is missing. In the table there are around 100,000 clones, around 88% of which are singletons. Sequencing was carried out using blood. These receptors originate from a man younger than 45 in good health.

The V call is TRBV7-9, the J call TRBJ1-6, with TRBD1 as a possible D gene (6 bases). The CDR3 covers 15 residues. CDR1 is SEHNR, CDR2 FQNEAQ, per germline (reference sequence). Trimming removed 5 bases from V and 4 bases from J, with 12 bases in between. The CDR3 sequence: CASSVDSLYNSPLHF. The CDR3, as DNA: TGTGCCAGCAGCGTGGACAGTCTATATAATTCACCCCTCCACTTT.

V and J are TRBV6-4 and TRBJ2-2; D remains unclear. There are 14 residues in the CDR3. V was pared by 6 bases and J by 2 bases, with 10 bases between. CDR1 MRHNA and CDR2 SNTAGT come from the germline V gene. CDR3 in DNA: TGTGCCAGCAGGAGAGTTTTTAACACCGGGGAGCTGTTTTTT. This translates into CASRRVFNTGELFF.

The chain combines TRBV4-3 with TRBJ1-1; possible D gene TRBD1, 5 bases. Germline loops: CDR1 LGHNA, CDR2 YSLEER. The V and J ends lost 0 bases and 6 bases respectively, with 11 bases between them. The CDR3 length is 14 residues. The CDR3 spells CASSQEGGKAEAFF. DNA for the CDR3: TGCGCCAGCAGCCAAGAGGGGGGGAAGGCTGAAGCTTTCTTT.

The chain combines TRBV6-2 or TRBV6-3 with TRBJ2-3; D is possibly TRBD1 (6 bases). CDR3 length equals 14 residues. Trimming pared 6 bases from V and 1 base from J, leaving 11 bases between. Germline V gives CDR1 MNHEY, CDR2 SVGEGT. The CDR3 is CASSATGRTDTQYF. The CDR3, as DNA: TGTGCCAGCAGCGCCACAGGGCGCACAGATACGCAGTATTTT.